The 13 T cell receptor beta chains below were found in one sample sequenced in a study of a mutant IDH1 vaccine in newly diagnosed glioma (dated by TCRdb to the early 2020s). Their antigens are not known. The time point label for this specimen denotes: week 23, last vaccination. Each vaccine dose, consisting of 300 ug of a 20-mer mutant IDH1 peptide in Montanide, was administered subcutaneously with topical imiquimod. The library was obtained by the immunoSEQ multiplex PCR assay. TCRdb retrieved this table from immuneACCESS and kept in-frame rearrangements only. Not all clones are present; in checked studies, unresolved V genes account for under half, and no reason is known for the remainder. This sample gives 70,000 to 95,000 clones in total; approximately 85% of them show up just once. Together, the top ten hold over 0.6% of the sample. The sequencing here drew on PBMCs, taken from a glioma patient whose treatment included an IDH1 peptide vaccine. The receptors were sampled from a woman in her forties or fifties with glioma.

The chain is built from TRBV29-1 and TRBJ2-5; TRBD2 might be the D (5 bases). Germline-derived CDR1 and CDR2 are SQVTM and ANQGSEA. The V gene lost 4 bases and the J gene lost 7 bases, with 25 bases spanning the gap. CDR3 length equals 16 residues. The CDR3, as DNA: TGCAGCGTTGCTGGCCTCGACGGGGTTATGTTTGGGACCCAGTACTTC. Its protein product is CSVAGLDGVMFGTQYF. The variable domain in full, with the rest retrieved from reference TRBV29-1 and TRBJ2-5, is SAVISQKPSRDICQRGTSLTIQCQVDSQVTMMFWYRQQPGQSLTLIATANQGSEATYESGFVIDKFPISRPNLTFSTLTVSNMSPEDSSIYLCSVAGLDGVMFGTQYFGPGTRLLVL.

This clone has just one count. The CDR3 DNA sequence: TGTGCCAGCAGTCCCCCGGACAGGGAGGGTGAGCAGTTCTTC. It is translated as CASSPPDREGEQFF. The chain carries TRBV28 and TRBJ2-1; a possible D gene is TRBD1 (8 bases). Germline V gene lookup returns CDR1 MDHEN and CDR2 SYDVKM. The CDR3 consists of 14 residues. The V end lost 5 bases, the J end lost 9 bases, and 17 bases lay between the germline ends. Variable domain in full (rest from reference TRBV28 and TRBJ2-1): DVKVTQSSRYLVKRTGEKVFLECVQDMDHENMFWYRQDPGLGLRLIYFSYDVKMKEKGDIPEGYSVSREKKERFSLILESASTNQTSMYLCASSPPDREGEQFFGPGTRLTVL.

The chain couples TRBV30 to TRBJ2-1; 12 nucleotides agree with TRBD1. The CDR3 has 14 residues. The V segment lost 5 bases and the J segment 4 bases; nucleotides outside the gene matches: 3. Germline CDR1 reads GTSNPN; CDR2 reads SVGIG (reference sequence). The chain's CDR3 is CAWWDRGLYNEQFF. The CDR3 DNA is TGTGCCTGGTGGGACAGGGGGCTTTACAATGAGCAGTTCTTC.

The CDR3 loop is CATDNSGANVLTF. CDR3 DNA: TGTGCCACCGACAACTCTGGGGCCAACGTCCTGACTTTC. The rearrangement uses TRBV2 and TRBJ2-6; D is undetermined. Trimming removed 10 bases from V and 0 bases from J, with 7 bases in between. Per the germline V gene, CDR1 is SNHLY and CDR2 is FYNNEI. This CDR3 has 13 amino acids. Variable domain in full (rest from reference TRBV2 and TRBJ2-6): EPEVTQTPSHQVTQMGQEVILRCVPISNHLYFYWYRQILGQKVEFLVSFYNNEISEKSEIFDDQFSVERPDGSNFTLKIRSTKLEDSAMYFCATDNSGANVLTFGAGSRLTVL.

This clone showed up just a few times. The chain couples TRBV27 to TRBJ1-1, with a weak D call TRBD1 (6 bases). CDR1 and CDR2 (germline): MNHEY, SMNVEV (reference sequence). This CDR3 comprises 13 residues. Trimming pared 7 bases from V and 3 bases from J, leaving 12 bases between. The CDR3 bases are TGTGCCAGCAAGGGGGGCTCGGACACTGAAGCTTTCTTT. Its protein product is CASKGGSDTEAFF.

This clone was detected a few times. This chain connects TRBV2 to TRBJ1-2; tentatively, D is TRBD1 (5 bases). Germline CDR1 is SNHLY and CDR2 is FYNNEI. The CDR3 length is 13 residues. Trimming pared 8 bases from V and 8 bases from J, leaving 18 bases between. Here the CDR3 DNA reads TGTGCCAGCGCTGAGGACCGATCAGGGGGCTACACCTTC. It is translated as CASAEDRSGGYTF. The full variable domain, with the rest looked up from reference TRBV2 and TRBJ1-2, is EPEVTQTPSHQVTQMGQEVILRCVPISNHLYFYWYRQILGQKVEFLVSFYNNEISEKSEIFDDQFSVERPDGSNFTLKIRSTKLEDSAMYFCASAEDRSGGYTFGSGTRLTVV.

This CDR3 is CASSLRGGYEQYF. The CDR3 nucleotides are TGCGCCAGCAGCCTCCGGGGGGGCTACGAGCAGTACTTC. The rearrangement links TRBV5-1 to TRBJ2-7, with TRBD2 identical over 8 bases. CDR3 length: 13 amino acids. Germline V gene lookup returns CDR1 SGHRS and CDR2 YFSETQ. The ends lost 4 bases at V and 3 bases at J; junction bases unmatched: 3.

The chain couples TRBV15 to TRBJ2-1; TRBD2 is a possible D gene (7 bases). The V gene lost 0 bases and the J gene lost 9 bases, with 18 bases spanning the gap. Germline assignment: CDR1 LNHNV and CDR2 YYDKDF (reference sequence). This CDR3 comprises 16 residues. CDR3 in amino acids: CATSRDRDRGGSEQFF. CDR3 DNA: TGTGCCACCAGCAGAGATCGAGATAGGGGGGGAAGTGAGCAGTTCTTC.

The chain employs TRBV28 and TRBJ1-2, with no clear D. V lost 8 bases to trimming and J lost 0 bases, with 7 bases between them. The germline V gene has CDR1 MDHEN and CDR2 SYDVKM. This CDR3 contains 12 residues. CDR3 nucleotides: TGTGCCAGCCACGCCTCTAACTATGGCTACACCTTC. It yields the protein CASHASNYGYTF.

This clone is a singleton in its sample. The chain carries TRBV5-1 and TRBJ1-1, with a tentative D call TRBD1 (6 bases). CDR3 size: 16 residues. The germline V and J ends were trimmed by 5 bases and 7 bases, with 24 bases remaining between them. The germline gives CDR1 SGHRS, CDR2 YFSETQ. This CDR3 reads CASSHPAGGDGDEAFF. The CDR3 nucleotides are TGCGCCAGCAGTCACCCCGCGGGGGGCGACGGTGATGAAGCTTTCTTT.

The chain couples TRBV5-5 to TRBJ2-3; 11 bases are shared with TRBD2. The CDR3 is made up of 16 amino acids. After removal of 4 bases from V and 0 bases from J, the junction contained 4 bases not matched to a gene. CDR1 is SGHKS and CDR2 is YYEKEE in the germline V gene (reference sequence). The CDR3 coding sequence is TGTGCCAGCAGCAGCAGGACTAGCGGGAGCACAGATACGCAGTATTTT. This codes for CASSSRTSGSTDTQYF.

This chain uses TRBV7-9 with TRBJ1-1; maybe TRBD1 (5 bases). The V and J ends lost 5 bases and 0 bases respectively, with 10 bases between them. Germline assignment: CDR1 SEHNR and CDR2 FQNEAQ (reference sequence). The CDR3 loop spans 14 amino acids. Written as DNA, the CDR3 is TGTGCCAGCAGCCCCGACAGAATGAACACTGAAGCTTTCTTT. Protein sequence: CASSPDRMNTEAFF.

The chain couples TRBV7-9 to TRBJ2-5; a weak D match, TRBD1 (5 bases). Germline CDR1 and CDR2: SEHNR and FQNEAQ (reference sequence). The CDR3 is made up of 15 amino acids. V was cut by 4 bases and J by 1 base, with 13 bases left in between. The CDR3 reads CASSYRQGLQETQYF. Written as DNA, the CDR3 is TGTGCCAGCAGCTACCGGCAGGGCCTCCAAGAGACCCAGTACTTC.